This TCR beta chain was profiled in a study of neurological immune-mediated disorders. Documented time point: longitudinal time-point 3. CDR1 and CDR2 from the germline V gene are MDHEN and SYDVKM. V dropped 3 bases and J dropped 2; count of bases not matched to a gene: 6. The length of the CDR3 is 15 residues. Synthesis of cDNA was carried out by template-switch 5'RACE. The reaction used 10-nucleotide random UMIs. Over 160 million TCR-beta sequences from 15-18 subjects were obtained in each sequencing run. MiXCR was run by TCRdb on the 5' RACE reads, yielding one entry per CDR3 protein. The sample shows about 45,000 distinct CDR3 sequences, approximately 12% of them seen only once. Findings and caveats of the study: Among expanded clones, no CDR3 amino acid sequences were shared across subjects, a pattern suggesting private repertoires in all groups.

The table lists this clonotype with many counts. Its antigen remains unidentified. The genes are TRBV28 and TRBJ1-2, with 7 bases matching TRBD1. Source material: PBMCs. This receptor was taken from a man aged 25 to 40 in good health. This CDR3 is CASSFGDRANYGYTF. Written as DNA, the CDR3 is TGTGCCAGCAGTTTCGGCGACAGGGCCAACTATGGCTACACCTTC.